This T cell receptor (beta chain) was captured by sequencing in a study of blood T cells in healthy people across ages. Study observations and caveats: Naive T cell percentage by flow cytometry tracked strongly with beta diversity. Using unsorted PBMCs precluded a conclusive naive versus antigen-experienced comparison.

Trimming shortened V by 2 bases and J by 4 bases, and 18 bases separated the two germline ends. The CDR3 runs 17 residues. Germline V gene sequence: CDR1 LNHDA, CDR2 SQIVND (reference sequence). The second PCR ran 7 to 11 cycles with a sample-barcoded 5' primer and J-beta primers. There were at least 2.5 million CDR3-containing paired-end reads obtained from each sample. Each CDR3 protein gets one entry after TCRdb re-called the 5' RACE reads with MiXCR. The data show hundreds of thousands of distinct CDR3 sequences, approximately 48% seen once. As regards this clonotype: Its antigen is not known.

Specimen: blood. The chain carries TRBV19 and TRBJ2-1; D is uncertain. This sequence was found in a man aged 55-75 years in good health. This CDR3 reads CASSIQSSPVGYNEQFF. The DNA of the CDR3 is TGTGCCAGTAGTATACAAAGCAGCCCAGTGGGGTACAATGAGCAGTTCTTC.